These 24 T cell receptor beta chains were all obtained from the same sample, sequenced in a study of cytomegalovirus exposure and HLA in healthy donors. PCR employed 60 Vbeta and 13 Jbeta primers. Sequencing used immunoSEQ multiplex PCR; TCRdb keeps in-frame clones, though not all of them. This sample has about 160,000 clones, with roughly 70% found just once. The sample consisted of PBMCs. All receptors come from a woman aged 50 to 65 in good health and CMV-seropositive.

The table lists this clone with a few counts. The chain joins TRBV7-9 to TRBJ1-2, with 11 bases fitting TRBD1. The CDR3 is 15 amino acids. The junction had 6 bases not matched to a gene; V was cut back by 5 bases and J by 4 bases. The germline gives CDR1 SEHNR, CDR2 FQNEAQ (reference sequence). CDR3 amino acids: CASSLGQGAIYGYTF. In DNA form, the CDR3 reads TGTGCCAGCAGCCTCGGACAGGGGGCGATCTATGGCTACACCTTC.

This clone was recorded only once. V gene TRBV19 combines with J gene TRBJ1-1; D gene uncertain. The V end lost 4 bases, the J end lost 2 bases, and 11 bases lay between the germline ends. CDR1 LNHDA and CDR2 SQIVND come from the germline V gene (reference sequence). CDR3 length: 14 residues. The CDR3, as DNA: TGTGCCAGTAGTAGAAGGGAGGCAAACACTGAAGCTTTCTTT. Residues: CASSRREANTEAFF.

There are a few counts of this clone. The CDR3 is CASIRAGGDNSPLHF. DNA for the CDR3: TGTGCCAGCATCCGTGCAGGGGGCGATAATTCACCCCTCCACTTT. The V call is TRBV2, the J call TRBJ1-6; TRBD1 aligns across 8 bases. V shed 7 bases and J 5 bases; nucleotides not matched to a gene: 7. The CDR3 has 15 residues. Germline V lookup: CDR1 SNHLY, CDR2 FYNNEI.

V and J are TRBV11-2 and TRBJ2-7; 7 bases map to TRBD1. J lost 4 bases, V lost 2 bases, and 5 bases had no gene match. This CDR3 is built from 14 residues. Germline V gene lookup returns CDR1 SGHAT and CDR2 FQNNGV. In DNA form, the CDR3 reads TGTGCCAGCAGCTTATCAGGGGGAATGTACGAGCAGTACTTC. Encoded protein: CASSLSGGMYEQYF.

The rearrangement links TRBV5-4 to TRBJ2-1, with 12 bases that match TRBD2. Germline assignment: CDR1 SGHNT and CDR2 YYREEE (reference sequence). This CDR3 contains 15 residues. The trim removed 1 base at V and 9 bases at J, leaving 5 bases unmatched. The CDR3 nucleotides read TGTGCCAGCAGCTTGCCTAGCGGGGGGGCGAGTGAGCAGTTCTTC. Amino acid sequence: CASSLPSGGASEQFF.

The chain employs TRBV6-5 and TRBJ1-1; D remains unclear. Trimming removed 5 bases at V and 0 bases at J, with 13 bases between. The length of the CDR3 is 15 residues. Germline V lookup: CDR1 MNHEY, CDR2 SVGAGI. The CDR3 nucleotides are TGTGCCAGCAGTAAACCGGGAGGTCTGAACACTGAAGCTTTCTTT. Its protein is CASSKPGGLNTEAFF.

The chain combines TRBV19 with TRBJ2-7, with D unclear. The germline V gene encodes CDR1 LNHDA and CDR2 SQIVND (reference sequence). The ends were cut back, 0 bases at V and 0 bases at J, with 3 bases in the middle. This CDR3 spans 13 amino acids. The CDR3 DNA sequence: TGTGCCAGTAGTATAGAGAGCTCCTACGAGCAGTACTTC. Translated, it gives CASSIESSYEQYF.

The chain combines TRBV9 with TRBJ2-7; TRBD2 matches 7 bases. Germline V gives CDR1 SGDLS, CDR2 YYNGEE. Trimming took 4 bases from V and 2 from J; bases not matched to a gene: 9. The CDR3 runs to 15 residues. The CDR3 loop reads CASSLTGGSTYEQYF. DNA for the CDR3: TGTGCCAGCAGCCTAACCGGGGGGTCTACCTACGAGCAGTACTTC.

The chain links TRBV5-1 to TRBJ2-2; maybe TRBD1 (6 bases). Germline values: CDR1 SGHRS, CDR2 YFSETQ. V was pared by 2 bases and J by 2 bases, with 13 bases between. This CDR3 has 16 residues. CDR3 in DNA: TGCGCCAGCAGCTTTGGCCGACAGGACAACACCGGGGAGCTGTTTTTT. It specifies CASSFGRQDNTGELFF.

This sequence joins TRBV9 and TRBJ1-1, with 8 nucleotides matching TRBD1. The J segment lost 10 bases and the V segment lost 0 bases, leaving 11 bases of the junction unmatched. This CDR3 is 15 amino acids long. Germline CDR1 reads SGDLS; CDR2 reads YYNGEE. This CDR3 is CASSVGLDRAVGAFF. CDR3 sequence (DNA): TGTGCCAGCAGCGTAGGTTTGGACAGGGCCGTCGGAGCTTTCTTT.

The chain couples TRBV5-1 to TRBJ1-1, with 9 bases fitting TRBD1. This CDR3 is 15 amino acids long. The germline V gene encodes CDR1 SGHRS and CDR2 YFSETQ. The trim removed 3 bases at V and 3 bases at J, leaving 6 bases unmatched. The CDR3 sequence is CASSSRGQGDTEAFF. DNA for the CDR3: TGCGCCAGCAGCTCGAGGGGACAGGGAGACACTGAAGCTTTCTTT.

The V and J genes are TRBV13 and TRBJ1-4; no reliable D call. The length of the CDR3 is 14 residues. Germline-derived CDR1 and CDR2 are PRHDT and FYEKMQ (reference sequence). V was trimmed by 4 bases and J by 4 bases, leaving 10 bases between them. The CDR3 bases are TGTGCCAGCAGCTCCGGGATAGATAATGAAAAACTGTTTTTT. Translated: CASSSGIDNEKLFF.

The chain has TRBV4-1 and TRBJ2-5; TRBD2 matches 9 bases. This CDR3 comprises 12 residues. The junction had 3 bases not matched to a gene; V was cut back by 6 bases and J by 7 bases. From germline, CDR1 is MGHRA and CDR2 YSYEKL. The CDR3 loop is CASSFSGGTQYF. The DNA for the CDR3 is TGCGCCAGCAGTTTTAGCGGGGGGACCCAGTACTTC.

The rearrangement joins TRBV13 to TRBJ2-5; 10 positions agree with TRBD2. The CDR3 is made up of 17 amino acids. Germline loops: CDR1 PRHDT, CDR2 FYEKMQ (reference sequence). The V gene end was trimmed by 1 base and the J gene end by 2 bases; junction bases not matched to a gene: 7. CDR3 nucleotide sequence: TGTGCCAGCAGCTTAGCGGGCGGTAGCGGGGGGCAAGAGACCCAGTACTTC. Translating it yields CASSLAGGSGGQETQYF.

The CDR3 region has the DNA TGTGCCAGCAGTTACGGCGGGGGGGCGTACAATGAGCAGTTCTTC. It is translated as CASSYGGGAYNEQFF. V and J are TRBV6-6 and TRBJ2-1; TRBD2 matches at 9 bases. The CDR3 runs to 15 residues. V gave up 2 bases and J gave up 4 bases; unmatched junction bases: 3. Germline V gene lookup returns CDR1 MNHNY and CDR2 SVGAGI (reference sequence).

This clone is labeled as medium-sized (0.01 to 0.1%). The chain carries TRBV10-2 and TRBJ2-2, with a possible D match to TRBD2 (6 bases). Germline lookup yields CDR1 WSHSY and CDR2 SAAADI. V was trimmed by 6 bases and J by 3 bases, leaving 17 bases between them. The CDR3 totals 16 residues. The CDR3 is CASSTERVGYTGELFF. CDR3 nucleotide sequence: TGCGCCAGCAGCACAGAGCGGGTCGGATACACCGGGGAGCTGTTTTTT.

The chain combines TRBV2 with TRBJ1-1, with TRBD1 matching over 9 bases. This CDR3 comprises 14 residues. Germline V CDR1 and CDR2: SNHLY, FYNNEI. J gave up 7 bases and V 2 bases, and 5 bases lay outside the gene matches. The CDR3 DNA reads TGTGCCAGCAGTGAATCGCCGGGACAGGGTGAAGCTTTCTTT. Protein: CASSESPGQGEAFF.

The rearrangement joins TRBV6-1 to TRBJ1-5; D gene unclear. The CDR3 sequence is 14 residues long. V shed 3 bases and J shed 7 bases, with 13 bases lying between them. Germline V CDR1 and CDR2: MNHNS, SASEGT. As DNA, the CDR3 is TGTGCCAGCAGTGAGCAGGATCGTGGGCAGCCCCAGCATTTT. Translating it yields CASSEQDRGQPQHF.

This CDR3 reads CAISVNRVGDEQFF. The CDR3 region has the DNA TGTGCCATCAGTGTCAACAGGGTTGGCGATGAGCAGTTCTTC. This sequence joins TRBV10-3 and TRBJ2-1; D is perhaps TRBD1 (6 bases). This CDR3 region has 14 residues. V was pared by 4 bases and J by 8 bases, with 15 bases between. Germline CDR1 and CDR2: ENHRY and SYGVKD.

The rearrangement uses TRBV5-6 and TRBJ2-7, with D tentatively TRBD2 (5 bases). The CDR3 sequence is 14 residues long. V was trimmed by 1 base and J by 2 bases, leaving 10 bases between them. Looked up from germline, CDR1 is SGHDT and CDR2 is YYEEEE. In DNA form, the CDR3 reads TGTGCCAGCAGCTTGCGGGGTCCCCCCTACGAGCAGTACTTC. This codes for CASSLRGPPYEQYF.

This rearrangement joins TRBV4-1 to TRBJ2-3, with 7 bases fitting TRBD1. Trimming at V came to 4 bases and at J to 4 bases, leaving 11 bases not matched to a gene. The CDR3 runs 16 residues. Germline V lookup: CDR1 MGHRA, CDR2 YSYEKL. This chain's CDR3 is CASSLRTGVVADTQYF. CDR3 bases: TGCGCCAGCAGCCTCAGAACAGGGGTTGTCGCAGATACGCAGTATTTT.

The CDR3 here is CSVVPRRATEAFF. In DNA form, the CDR3 reads TGCAGCGTTGTTCCCCGCAGGGCCACTGAAGCTTTCTTT. The rearrangement uses TRBV29-1 and TRBJ1-1; a weak D match, TRBD1 (5 bases). CDR1 is SQVTM and CDR2 is ANQGSEA in the germline V gene. Trimming shortened V by 4 bases and J by 4 bases, and 13 bases separated the two germline ends. The CDR3 consists of 13 residues.

The gene calls are TRBV9 and TRBJ1-2, with D possibly being TRBD1 (6 bases). The V and J ends lost 0 bases and 8 bases respectively, with 32 bases between them. Looked up from germline, CDR1 is SGDLS and CDR2 is YYNGEE. CDR3 length: 20 residues. Here the CDR3 reads CASSVVKSSTGTMTICGYTF. DNA of the CDR3: TGTGCCAGCAGCGTAGTGAAATCCTCAACCGGGACAATGACGATCTGCGGCTACACCTTC.

This chain uses TRBV5-1 with TRBJ2-7; D not resolved. The CDR3 contains 12 residues. The V gene lost 0 bases and the J gene lost 9 bases, with 10 bases spanning the gap. Germline V gene lookup returns CDR1 SGHRS and CDR2 YFSETQ. The CDR3 reads CASSLANRVQYF. As DNA, the CDR3 is TGCGCCAGCAGCTTGGCAAATCGAGTGCAGTACTTC.